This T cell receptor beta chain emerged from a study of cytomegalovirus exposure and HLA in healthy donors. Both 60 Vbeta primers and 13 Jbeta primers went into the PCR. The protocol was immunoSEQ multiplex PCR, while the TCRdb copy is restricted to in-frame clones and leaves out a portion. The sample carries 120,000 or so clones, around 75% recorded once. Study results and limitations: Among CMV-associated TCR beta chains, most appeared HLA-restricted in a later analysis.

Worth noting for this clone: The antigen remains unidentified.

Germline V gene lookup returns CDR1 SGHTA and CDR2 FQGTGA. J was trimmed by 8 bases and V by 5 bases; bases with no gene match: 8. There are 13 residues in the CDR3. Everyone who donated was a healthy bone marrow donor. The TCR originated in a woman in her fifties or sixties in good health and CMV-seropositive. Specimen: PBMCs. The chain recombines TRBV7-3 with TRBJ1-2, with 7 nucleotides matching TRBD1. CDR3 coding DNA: TGTGCCAGCAGCCCGTACAGGGGAGAGGGCTACACCTTC. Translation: CASSPYRGEGYTF.